Listed here are 5 T cell receptor beta chains from one sample, sequenced in a study of identical twins. Each CDR3 protein gets one entry after TCRdb re-called the 5' RACE reads with MiXCR. The sample includes around 490,000 distinct CDR3 sequences, 14% of them seen just once. A further study also used this sample, focusing on yellow fever vaccine responses in identical twins.

Sequencing was carried out using CD4+ T cells sorted from blood. The receptors stem from a woman aged 18-29 years in good health.

The chain uses TRBV29-1 and TRBJ2-5; D gene ambiguous. Per the germline V gene, CDR1 is SQVTM and CDR2 is ANQGSEA. CDR3 length: 12 amino acids. Trimming shortened V by 5 bases and J by 0 bases, and 7 bases separated the two germline ends. The CDR3 DNA follows: TGCAGCGTTCTAACAGACCAAGAGACCCAGTACTTC. Translation: CSVLTDQETQYF. Together with reference TRBV29-1 and TRBJ2-5, the CDR3 gives the full variable domain: SAVISQKPSRDICQRGTSLTIQCQVDSQVTMMFWYRQQPGQSLTLIATANQGSEATYESGFVIDKFPISRPNLTFSTLTVSNMSPEDSSIYLCSVLTDQETQYFGPGTRLLVL.

This clonotype turned up a few times. The V call is TRBV9, the J call TRBJ1-1; tentative D call: TRBD1 (5 bases). CDR3 size: 16 residues. The V gene lost 4 bases and the J gene lost 0 bases, with 16 bases spanning the gap. CDR1 and CDR2 (germline): SGDLS, YYNGEE. In nucleotides, the CDR3 is TGTGCCAGCAGCCCCGGGGGACGGCGACTGAACACTGAAGCTTTCTTT. This sequence encodes CASSPGGRRLNTEAFF.

In its sample, this clonotype was seen a few times. The chain recombines TRBV28 with TRBJ1-5, with no clear D. The ends were cut back, 0 bases at V and 0 bases at J, with 12 bases in the middle. The CDR3 totals 17 residues. Germline values: CDR1 MDHEN, CDR2 SYDVKM. The CDR3 loop is CASSLWAGQGSNQPQHF. CDR3 nucleotides: TGTGCCAGCAGTTTATGGGCAGGCCAAGGTAGCAATCAGCCCCAGCATTTT.

CDR3 region: CASAASGISTDTQYF. CDR3 nucleotides: TGTGCCAGCGCGGCGTCAGGGATTAGCACAGATACGCAGTATTTT. This sequence joins TRBV2 and TRBJ2-3; possible D gene TRBD1, 5 bases. The germline V and J ends were trimmed by 8 bases and 0 bases, with 15 bases remaining between them. This CDR3 region has 15 residues. The germline CDR1 and CDR2 sequences are SNHLY and FYNNEI. The entire variable domain, with the rest obtained from reference TRBV2 and TRBJ2-3, is as follows: EPEVTQTPSHQVTQMGQEVILRCVPISNHLYFYWYRQILGQKVEFLVSFYNNEISEKSEIFDDQFSVERPDGSNFTLKIRSTKLEDSAMYFCASAASGISTDTQYFGPGTRLTVL.

The rearrangement uses TRBV28 and TRBJ1-1; 7 positions agree with TRBD1. This CDR3 contains 14 residues. Trimming took 5 bases from V and 2 from J; bases not matched to a gene: 5. Germline loops: CDR1 MDHEN, CDR2 SYDVKM. The chain's CDR3 is CASSPGGLNTEAFF. The CDR3 coding sequence is TGTGCCAGCAGTCCAGGGGGGCTCAACACTGAAGCTTTCTTT.